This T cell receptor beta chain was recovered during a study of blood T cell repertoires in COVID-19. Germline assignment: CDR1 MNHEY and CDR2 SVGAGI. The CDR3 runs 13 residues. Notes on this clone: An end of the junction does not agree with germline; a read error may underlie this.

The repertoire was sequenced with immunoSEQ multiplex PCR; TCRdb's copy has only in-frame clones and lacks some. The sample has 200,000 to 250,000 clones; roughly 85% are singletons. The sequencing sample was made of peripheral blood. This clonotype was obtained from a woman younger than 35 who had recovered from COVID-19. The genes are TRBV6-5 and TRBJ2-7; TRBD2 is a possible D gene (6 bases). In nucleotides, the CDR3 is TGTGCCAGCAGTCGTACTAGCTCCCACGAGCAGTACTTC. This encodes CASSRTSSHEQYF.